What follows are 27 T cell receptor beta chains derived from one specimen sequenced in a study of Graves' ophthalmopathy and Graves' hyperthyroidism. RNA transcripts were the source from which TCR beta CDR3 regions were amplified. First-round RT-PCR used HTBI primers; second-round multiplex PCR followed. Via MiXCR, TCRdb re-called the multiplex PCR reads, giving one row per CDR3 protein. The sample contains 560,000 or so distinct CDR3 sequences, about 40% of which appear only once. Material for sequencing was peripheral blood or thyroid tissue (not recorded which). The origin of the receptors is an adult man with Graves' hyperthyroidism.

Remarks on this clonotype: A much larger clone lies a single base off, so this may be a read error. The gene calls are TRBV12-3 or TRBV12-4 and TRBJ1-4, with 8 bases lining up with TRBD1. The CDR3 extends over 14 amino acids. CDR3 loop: CASRTDRAAGKLSF. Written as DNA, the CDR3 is TGTGCCAGCAGGACGGACAGGGCCGCTGGAAAACTGTCTTTT.

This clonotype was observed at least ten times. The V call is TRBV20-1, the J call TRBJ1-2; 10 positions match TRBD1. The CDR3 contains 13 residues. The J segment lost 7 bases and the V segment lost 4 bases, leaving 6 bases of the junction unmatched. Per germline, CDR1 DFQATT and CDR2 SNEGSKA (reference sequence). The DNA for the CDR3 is TGCAGTGCTACCGGACAGGGGGTTAGTGGCTACACCTTC. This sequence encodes CSATGQGVSGYTF.

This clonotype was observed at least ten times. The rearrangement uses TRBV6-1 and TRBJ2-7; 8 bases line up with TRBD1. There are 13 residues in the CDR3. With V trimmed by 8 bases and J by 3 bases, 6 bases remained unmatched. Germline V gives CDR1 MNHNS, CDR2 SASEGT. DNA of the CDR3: TGTGCCAGCGCTAAGGACAGGGTCTACGAGCAGTACTTC. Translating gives CASAKDRVYEQYF.

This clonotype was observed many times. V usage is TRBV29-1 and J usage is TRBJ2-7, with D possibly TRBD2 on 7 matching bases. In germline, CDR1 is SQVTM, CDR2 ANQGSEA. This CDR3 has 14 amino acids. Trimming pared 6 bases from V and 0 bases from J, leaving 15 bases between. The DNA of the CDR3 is TGCAGCGTGTCGGGAGGACAGATCTCCTACGAGCAGTACTTC. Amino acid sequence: CSVSGGQISYEQYF.

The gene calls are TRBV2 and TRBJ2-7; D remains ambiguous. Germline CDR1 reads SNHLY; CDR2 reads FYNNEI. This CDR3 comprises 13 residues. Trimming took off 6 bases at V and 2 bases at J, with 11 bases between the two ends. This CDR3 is CASRPEQAYEQYF. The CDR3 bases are TGTGCCAGCAGACCCGAGCAGGCCTACGAGCAGTACTTC. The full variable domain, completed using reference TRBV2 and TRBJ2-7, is EPEVTQTPSHQVTQMGQEVILRCVPISNHLYFYWYRQILGQKVEFLVSFYNNEISEKSEIFDDQFSVERPDGSNFTLKIRSTKLEDSAMYFCASRPEQAYEQYFGPGTRLTVT.

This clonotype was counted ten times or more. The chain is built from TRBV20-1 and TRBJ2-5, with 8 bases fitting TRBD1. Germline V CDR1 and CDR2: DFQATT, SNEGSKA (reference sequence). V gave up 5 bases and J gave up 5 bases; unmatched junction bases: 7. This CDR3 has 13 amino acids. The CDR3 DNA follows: TGCAGTGCTGGGACAGGAGGTTGGGAGACCCAGTACTTC. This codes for CSAGTGGWETQYF.

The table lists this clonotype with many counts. The CDR3 is CASSWTSGGTTQETQYF. CDR3 sequence (DNA): TGTGCCAGCAGCTGGACTAGCGGGGGGACCACCCAAGAGACCCAGTACTTC. This rearrangement joins TRBV7-2 to TRBJ2-5; 14 nucleotides agree with TRBD2. The CDR3 extends over 17 amino acids. The germline V gene has CDR1 SGHTA and CDR2 FQGNSA. With V trimmed by 4 bases and J by 1 base, 5 bases remained unmatched.

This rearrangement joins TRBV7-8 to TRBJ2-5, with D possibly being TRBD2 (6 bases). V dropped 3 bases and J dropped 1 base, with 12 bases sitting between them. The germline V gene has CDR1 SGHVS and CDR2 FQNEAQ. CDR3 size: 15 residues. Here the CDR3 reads CASSFLAGTQETQYF. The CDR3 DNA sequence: TGTGCCAGCAGCTTTTTGGCGGGGACCCAAGAGACCCAGTACTTC.

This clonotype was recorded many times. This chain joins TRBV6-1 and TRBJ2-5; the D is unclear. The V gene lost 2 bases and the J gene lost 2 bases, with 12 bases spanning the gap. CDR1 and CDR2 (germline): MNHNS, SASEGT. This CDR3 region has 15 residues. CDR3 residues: CASSENLSDQETQYF. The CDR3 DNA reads TGTGCCAGCAGTGAAAATCTGAGCGATCAAGAGACCCAGTACTTC.

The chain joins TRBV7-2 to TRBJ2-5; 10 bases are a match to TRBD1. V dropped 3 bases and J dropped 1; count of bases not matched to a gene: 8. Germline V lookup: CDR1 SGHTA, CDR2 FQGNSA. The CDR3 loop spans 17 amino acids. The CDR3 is CASSLTGGGESQETQYF. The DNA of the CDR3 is TGTGCCAGCAGCTTGACAGGGGGCGGGGAATCCCAAGAGACCCAGTACTTC.

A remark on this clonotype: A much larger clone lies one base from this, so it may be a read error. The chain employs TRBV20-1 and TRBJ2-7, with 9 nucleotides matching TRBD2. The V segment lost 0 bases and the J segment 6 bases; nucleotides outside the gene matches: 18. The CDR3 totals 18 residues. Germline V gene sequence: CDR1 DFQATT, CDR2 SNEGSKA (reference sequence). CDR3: CSARDNRMGTSRITEQYF. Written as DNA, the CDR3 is TGCAGTGCTAGAGATAACCGGATGGGGACTAGCAGGATTACCGAGCAGTACTTC.

CDR3 sequence (DNA): TGCGCCAGCAGCTTGGTGTCCGGCACCGGGGAGCAGTACTTC. Its protein product is CASSLVSGTGEQYF. The rearrangement joins TRBV5-1 to TRBJ2-7; D call uncertain. The CDR3 totals 14 residues. V was clipped by 0 bases and J by 7 bases, with 14 bases between them. Germline CDR1 SGHRS, CDR2 YFSETQ.

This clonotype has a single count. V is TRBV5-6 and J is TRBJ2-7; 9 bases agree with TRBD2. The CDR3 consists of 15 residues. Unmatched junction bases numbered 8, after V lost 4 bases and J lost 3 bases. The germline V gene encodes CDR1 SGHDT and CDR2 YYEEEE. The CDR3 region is CASSPPGLAYYEQYF. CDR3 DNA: TGTGCCAGCAGCCCCCCTGGACTAGCGTACTACGAGCAGTACTTC.

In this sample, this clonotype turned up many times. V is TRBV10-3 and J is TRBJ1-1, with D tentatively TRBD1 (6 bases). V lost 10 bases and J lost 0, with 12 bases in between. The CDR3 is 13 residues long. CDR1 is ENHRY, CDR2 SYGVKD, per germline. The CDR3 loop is CATRQDMNTEAFF. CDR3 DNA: TGTGCCACCAGACAGGACATGAACACTGAAGCTTTCTTT.

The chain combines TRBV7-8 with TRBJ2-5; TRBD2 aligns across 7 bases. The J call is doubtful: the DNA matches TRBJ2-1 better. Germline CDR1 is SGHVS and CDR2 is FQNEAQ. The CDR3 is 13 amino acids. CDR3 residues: CASSFGGGLEQFF. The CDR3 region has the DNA TGTGCCAGCAGCTTCGGGGGAGGGCTTGAGCAGTTCTTC.

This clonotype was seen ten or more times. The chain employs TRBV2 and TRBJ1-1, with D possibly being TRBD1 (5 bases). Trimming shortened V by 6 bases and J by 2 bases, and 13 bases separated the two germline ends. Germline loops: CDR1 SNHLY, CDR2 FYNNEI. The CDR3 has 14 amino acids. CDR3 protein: CASSSTAQNTEAFF. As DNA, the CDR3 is TGTGCCAGCAGCTCGACAGCCCAAAACACTGAAGCTTTCTTT.

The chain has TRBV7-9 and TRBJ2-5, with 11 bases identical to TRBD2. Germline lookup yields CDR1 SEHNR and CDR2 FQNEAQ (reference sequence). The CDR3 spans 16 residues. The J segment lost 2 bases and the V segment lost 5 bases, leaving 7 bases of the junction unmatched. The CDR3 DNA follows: TGTGCCAGCAGCCCGGGGGCTAGCGGGGGGCAAGAGACCCAGTACTTC. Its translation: CASSPGASGGQETQYF.

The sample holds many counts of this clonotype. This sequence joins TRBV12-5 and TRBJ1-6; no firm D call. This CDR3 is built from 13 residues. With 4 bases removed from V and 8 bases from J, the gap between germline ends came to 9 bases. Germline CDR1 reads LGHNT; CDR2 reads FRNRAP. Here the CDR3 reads CASGSSLHSPLHF. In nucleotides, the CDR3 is TGTGCTAGTGGTTCATCGTTGCATTCACCCCTCCACTTT.

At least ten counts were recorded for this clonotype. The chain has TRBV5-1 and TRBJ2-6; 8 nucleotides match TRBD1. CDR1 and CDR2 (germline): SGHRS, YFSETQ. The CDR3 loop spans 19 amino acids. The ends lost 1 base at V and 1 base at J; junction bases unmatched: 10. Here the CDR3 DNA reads TGCGCCAGCAGCTTGCAAGGACAGGGATTCCCTTCTGGGGCCAACGTCCTGACTTTC. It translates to CASSLQGQGFPSGANVLTF.

As DNA, the CDR3 is TGTGCCAGCGGCGAATCGGGGCAGGGCTATGGCTACACCTTC. Protein sequence: CASGESGQGYGYTF. The V call is TRBV10-3, the J call TRBJ1-2; tentatively, D is TRBD1 (5 bases). V lost 10 bases, J lost 4 bases, and 19 bases lay in between. The CDR3 loop spans 14 amino acids. The germline V gene has CDR1 ENHRY and CDR2 SYGVKD.

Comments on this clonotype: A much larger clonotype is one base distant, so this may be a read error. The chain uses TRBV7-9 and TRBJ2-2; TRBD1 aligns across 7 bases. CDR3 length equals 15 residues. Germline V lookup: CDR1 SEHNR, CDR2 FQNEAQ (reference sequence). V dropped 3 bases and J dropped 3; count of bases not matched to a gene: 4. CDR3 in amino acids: CASSFRDRHTGELFF. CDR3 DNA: TGTGCCAGCAGCTTCCGGGACAGACACACCGGGGAGCTGTTTTTT.

The CDR3 sequence is CASSVSGGVTEAFF. CDR3 in DNA: TGTGCCAGTAGCGTCTCGGGGGGGGTTACTGAAGCTTTCTTT. This chain joins TRBV19 and TRBJ1-1; the D gene is possibly TRBD1 (5 bases). The CDR3 loop spans 14 amino acids. Germline V gene lookup returns CDR1 LNHDA and CDR2 SQIVND (reference sequence). Trimming pared 6 bases from V and 5 bases from J, leaving 16 bases between.

The DNA for the CDR3 is TGTGCCAGCAGCTTGGGACAGCAACGGGCAAACGAGCAGTACTTC. Its protein is CASSLGQQRANEQYF. The chain carries TRBV7-9 and TRBJ2-7, with TRBD1 matching over 7 bases. This CDR3 region has 15 residues. The germline CDR1 and CDR2 sequences are SEHNR and FQNEAQ (reference sequence). V dropped 3 bases and J dropped 5; count of bases not matched to a gene: 10.

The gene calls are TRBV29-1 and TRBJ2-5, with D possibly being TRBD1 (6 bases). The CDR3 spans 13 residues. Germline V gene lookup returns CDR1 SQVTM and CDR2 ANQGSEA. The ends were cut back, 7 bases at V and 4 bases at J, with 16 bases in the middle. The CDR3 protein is CSASGDKIETQYF. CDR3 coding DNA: TGCAGCGCCTCCGGGGACAAGATAGAGACCCAGTACTTC. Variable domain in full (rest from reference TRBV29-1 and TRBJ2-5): SAVISQKPSRDICQRGTSLTIQCQVDSQVTMMFWYRQQPGQSLTLIATANQGSEATYESGFVIDKFPISRPNLTFSTLTVSNMSPEDSSIYLCSASGDKIETQYFGPGTRLLVL.

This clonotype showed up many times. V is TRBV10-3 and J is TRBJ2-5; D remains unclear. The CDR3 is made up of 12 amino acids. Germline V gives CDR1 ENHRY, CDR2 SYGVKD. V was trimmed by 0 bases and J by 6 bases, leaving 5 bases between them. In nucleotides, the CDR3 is TGTGCCATCAGTGAGTCGCTGAAGACCCAGTACTTC. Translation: CAISESLKTQYF.

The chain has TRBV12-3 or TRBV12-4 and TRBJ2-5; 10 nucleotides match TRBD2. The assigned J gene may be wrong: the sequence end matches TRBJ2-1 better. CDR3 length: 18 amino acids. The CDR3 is CASSPGTSVAKIYNEQFF. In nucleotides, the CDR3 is TGTGCCAGCAGCCCCGGGACTAGCGTTGCAAAGATCTACAATGAGCAGTTCTTC.

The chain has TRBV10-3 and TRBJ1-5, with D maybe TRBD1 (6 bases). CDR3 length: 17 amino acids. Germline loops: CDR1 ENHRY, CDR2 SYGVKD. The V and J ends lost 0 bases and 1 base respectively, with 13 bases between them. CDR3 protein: CAISESSGTLSNQPQHF. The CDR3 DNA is TGTGCCATCAGTGAGTCTTCGGGGACACTGAGCAATCAGCCCCAGCATTTT.